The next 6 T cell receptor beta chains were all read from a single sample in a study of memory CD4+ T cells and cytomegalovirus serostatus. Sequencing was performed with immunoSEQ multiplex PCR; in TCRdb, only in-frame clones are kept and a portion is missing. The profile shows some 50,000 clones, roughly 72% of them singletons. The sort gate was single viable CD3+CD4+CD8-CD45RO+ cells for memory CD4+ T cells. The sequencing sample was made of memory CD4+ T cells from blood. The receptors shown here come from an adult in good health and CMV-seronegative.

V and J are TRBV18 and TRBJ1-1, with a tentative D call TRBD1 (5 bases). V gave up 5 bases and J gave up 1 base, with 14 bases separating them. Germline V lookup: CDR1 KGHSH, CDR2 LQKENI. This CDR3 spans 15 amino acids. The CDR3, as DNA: TGTGCCAGCTCATTCGGGACTGGTTCGAACACTGAAGCTTTCTTT. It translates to CASSFGTGSNTEAFF.

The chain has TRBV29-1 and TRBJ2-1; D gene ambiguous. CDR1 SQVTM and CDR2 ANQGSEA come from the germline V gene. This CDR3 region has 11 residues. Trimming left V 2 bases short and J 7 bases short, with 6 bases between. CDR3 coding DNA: TGCAGCGTTGAACTGGTGAATGAGCAGTTCTTC. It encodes CSVELVNEQFF.

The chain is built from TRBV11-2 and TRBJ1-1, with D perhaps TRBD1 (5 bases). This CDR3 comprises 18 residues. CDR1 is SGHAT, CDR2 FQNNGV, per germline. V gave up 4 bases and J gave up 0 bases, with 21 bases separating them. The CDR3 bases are TGTGCCAGCAGCTCCATGGCAGGGTCGTTGCGGATGAACACTGAAGCTTTCTTT. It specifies CASSSMAGSLRMNTEAFF.

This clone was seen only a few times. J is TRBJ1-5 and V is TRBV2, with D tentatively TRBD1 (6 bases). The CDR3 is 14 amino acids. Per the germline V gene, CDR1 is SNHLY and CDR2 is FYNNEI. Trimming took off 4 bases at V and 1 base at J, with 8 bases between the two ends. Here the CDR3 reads CASSGGQSNQPQHF. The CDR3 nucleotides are TGTGCCAGCAGTGGGGGACAAAGCAATCAGCCCCAGCATTTT.

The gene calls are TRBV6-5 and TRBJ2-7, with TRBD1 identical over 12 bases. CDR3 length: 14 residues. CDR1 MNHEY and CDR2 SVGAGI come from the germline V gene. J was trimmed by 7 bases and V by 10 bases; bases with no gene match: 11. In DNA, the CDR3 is TGTGCCACCAACAGGGACAGGGGGCATCGAGAGCAGTACTTC. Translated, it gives CATNRDRGHREQYF.

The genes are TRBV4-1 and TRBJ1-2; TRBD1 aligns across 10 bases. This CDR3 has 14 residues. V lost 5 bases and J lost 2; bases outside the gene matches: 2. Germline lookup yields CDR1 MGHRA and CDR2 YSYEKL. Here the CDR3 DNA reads TGCGCCAGCAGCTCGGGACAGGGGAACTATGGCTACACCTTC. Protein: CASSSGQGNYGYTF.